The 18 T cell receptor beta chains listed next were all sequenced from one sample in a study of T cells in Graves' hyperthyroidism and ophthalmopathy. Using RNA transcripts as the source, TCR beta CDR3 regions were amplified. A set of HTBI primers served as the primers for a first-round RT-PCR of the TCR CDR3. TCRdb recomputed calls from the multiplex PCR reads with MiXCR, one row per CDR3 protein. Of 600,000 to 700,000 distinct CDR3 sequences listed, 45% are singletons. Sequencing was carried out using peripheral blood or thyroid tissue (not recorded which). These receptors all come from an adult man with Graves' disease, either hyperthyroidism or ophthalmopathy (not recorded which).

This clonotype has a count of ten or more. The chain is built from TRBV12-3 or TRBV12-4 and TRBJ1-2, with D perhaps matching TRBD1 (6 bases). V lost 11 bases and J lost 7, with 14 bases in between. The CDR3 spans 11 residues. For the CDR3, the DNA is TGTGCCTCCATGGGGGGCACTGGCTACACCTTC. Protein sequence: CASMGGTGYTF.

The chain recombines TRBV7-2 with TRBJ1-2, with a possible D match to TRBD1 (5 bases). Germline CDR1 SGHTA, CDR2 FQGNSA. Trimming took off 4 bases at V and 1 base at J, with 13 bases between the two ends. The CDR3 length is 15 residues. This CDR3 reads CASSSYRTHNYGYTF. In nucleotides, the CDR3 is TGTGCCAGCAGCTCCTACCGGACACATAACTATGGCTACACCTTC.

This clonotype has ten or more counts. The CDR3 is CASSLEARLLNQPQHF. CDR3 in DNA: TGTGCCAGCAGCTTGGAGGCTCGGCTGCTCAATCAGCCCCAGCATTTT. The chain joins TRBV5-5 to TRBJ1-5; the D is unclear. The V end was cut by 0 bases, the J end by 3 bases, with 13 bases between. The CDR3 has 16 residues. Germline values: CDR1 SGHKS, CDR2 YYEKEE (reference sequence).

This clonotype was counted ten times or more. The chain recombines TRBV12-3 or TRBV12-4 with TRBJ1-5; D is uncertain. Trimming pared 1 base from V and 11 bases from J, leaving 12 bases between. CDR3 length: 13 amino acids. CDR3 DNA sequence: TGTGCCAGCAGTTTAGGGTCAGCCTCGACCCAGCATTTT. This codes for CASSLGSASTQHF.

This clonotype was observed many times. The genes are TRBV24-1 and TRBJ2-5; D tentatively reads TRBD1 or TRBD2 (5 bases each). Trimming pared 7 bases from V and 9 bases from J, leaving 17 bases between. There are 13 residues in the CDR3. Germline values: CDR1 KGHDR, CDR2 SFDVKD. The CDR3 DNA is TGTGCCACCAGCTCCGGGACCGCGTTGGCCCAGTACTTC. Translated, it gives CATSSGTALAQYF.

The chain uses TRBV20-1 and TRBJ2-3, with 11 nucleotides matching TRBD2. The CDR3 runs 15 residues. Germline-derived CDR1 and CDR2 are DFQATT and SNEGSKA (reference sequence). J was trimmed by 4 bases and V by 1 base; bases with no gene match: 4. CDR3 DNA: TGCAGTGCTAGAGTGGCTAGCGGGAGGCCAGATACGCAGTATTTT. As protein: CSARVASGRPDTQYF.

This clonotype was counted at least ten times. The genes are TRBV12-3 or TRBV12-4 and TRBJ1-4, with D possibly being TRBD1 (6 bases). Trimming stripped 8 bases from V and 4 bases from J, with 11 bases between. This CDR3 has 13 residues. CDR3 in DNA: TGTGCCAGCGGGGACACGGATAATGAAAAACTGTTTTTT. Protein: CASGDTDNEKLFF.

This clonotype appeared a single time. V usage is TRBV24-1 and J usage is TRBJ1-2; D might be TRBD1 (5 bases). The CDR3 is 12 amino acids. Germline loops: CDR1 KGHDR, CDR2 SFDVKD. Trimming removed 5 bases from V and 7 bases from J, with 10 bases in between. CDR3 region: CATSVQGRGYTF. Here the CDR3 DNA reads TGTGCCACCAGTGTCCAGGGTCGTGGCTACACCTTC.

This clonotype was seen more than once but under ten times. The chain carries TRBV12-3 or TRBV12-4 and TRBJ1-4; 9 bases line up with TRBD1. Trimming cost V 4 bases and J 7 bases; bases outside gene matches: 7. This CDR3 comprises 15 residues. CDR3 sequence: CASSSTGGAAEKLFF. In DNA, the CDR3 is TGTGCCAGCAGTTCCACAGGGGGCGCGGCTGAAAAACTGTTTTTT.

The chain carries TRBV7-2 and TRBJ2-2; D is undetermined. Germline loops: CDR1 SGHTA, CDR2 FQGNSA. V lost 2 bases and J lost 0, with 16 bases in between. The CDR3 is 18 amino acids. CDR3 nucleotide sequence: TGTGCCAGCAGCTTAAAGCTTAGTCGAGGAACGAACACCGGGGAGCTGTTTTTT. Its translation is CASSLKLSRGTNTGELFF. Full variable domain (remainder filled in from reference TRBV7-2 and TRBJ2-2): GAGVSQSPSNKVTEKGKDVELRCDPISGHTALYWYRQSLGQGLEFLIYFQGNSAPDKSGLPSDRFSAERTGGSVSTLTIQRTQQEDSAVYLCASSLKLSRGTNTGELFFGEGSRLTVL.

There are many counts of this clonotype. The chain employs TRBV24-1 and TRBJ1-2; 7 bases align to TRBD1. Germline V gene data show CDR1 as KGHDR and CDR2 as SFDVKD. V was clipped by 5 bases and J by 7 bases; unmatched bases: 6. The CDR3 extends over 13 amino acids. CDR3 region: CATSVGDSSGYTF. The CDR3 nucleotides read TGTGCCACCAGTGTCGGGGACAGTTCTGGCTACACCTTC.

This clonotype showed up many times. This chain joins TRBV15 and TRBJ1-5, with 8 bases that match TRBD1. In germline, CDR1 is LNHNV, CDR2 YYDKDF (reference sequence). This CDR3 spans 14 amino acids. Unmatched junction bases numbered 4, after V lost 2 bases and J lost 7 bases. CDR3 in amino acids: CATSRQGAGQPQHF. The CDR3, as DNA: TGTGCCACCAGCAGACAGGGGGCTGGCCAGCCCCAGCATTTT. The variable domain in full, with the rest retrieved from reference TRBV15 and TRBJ1-5, is DAMVIQNPRYQVTQFGKPVTLSCSQTLNHNVMYWYQQKSSQAPKLLFHYYDKDFNNEADTPDNFQSRRPNTSFCFLDIRSPGLGDTAMYLCATSRQGAGQPQHFGDGTRLSIL.

This sequence joins TRBV20-1 and TRBJ1-2, with D tentatively TRBD1 (6 bases). Germline-derived CDR1 and CDR2 are DFQATT and SNEGSKA (reference sequence). The CDR3 runs 12 residues. The CDR3: CSARGSQGGYTF. The CDR3 DNA is TGCAGCGCCAGGGGTAGTCAGGGTGGCTACACCTTC.

Concerning this clonotype itself: One end of the junction is discordant with germline, which a read error may explain. This chain links TRBV9 with TRBJ2-5, with D perhaps being TRBD1 or TRBD2 (5 bases each). This CDR3 contains 14 residues. CDR1 SGDLS and CDR2 YYNGEE come from the germline V gene. CDR3 nucleotides: TGTGCCAGCAGCGTAGTTGGGGGAGAAGATACCCAGTACTTC. Its protein is CASSVVGGEDTQYF.

The chain has TRBV19 and TRBJ2-2, with TRBD1 matching over 9 bases. V was clipped by 5 bases and J by 2 bases; unmatched bases: 6. CDR3 size: 16 residues. CDR1 is LNHDA and CDR2 is SQIVND in the germline V gene (reference sequence). This chain's CDR3 is CASSVQGASNTGELFF. The CDR3 nucleotides are TGTGCCAGTAGTGTACAGGGGGCGAGTAACACCGGGGAGCTGTTTTTT.

The rearrangement joins TRBV7-9 to TRBJ2-5; a possible D gene is TRBD1 (6 bases). TRBJ2-7 explains the end of the DNA better; the J call may be wrong. The CDR3 is made up of 15 amino acids. Germline CDR1 SEHNR, CDR2 FQNEAQ (reference sequence). CDR3 DNA sequence: TGTGCCAGCAGCTTGGATGCAGGGGACTCCTACGAGCAGTACTTC. This sequence encodes CASSLDAGDSYEQYF.

This clonotype was counted a few times. The chain recombines TRBV12-3 or TRBV12-4 with TRBJ1-1; TRBD1 might be the D (5 bases). Trimming stripped 3 bases from V and 1 base from J, with 9 bases between. CDR3 length equals 14 residues. The CDR3 DNA reads TGTGCCAGCAGTTTGTTCCAGGGGAACACTGAAGCTTTCTTT. Amino acid sequence: CASSLFQGNTEAFF.

This clonotype was picked up many times. The chain uses TRBV7-9 and TRBJ1-2, with 9 bases identical to TRBD1. V was pared by 5 bases and J by 4 bases, with 5 bases of the junction left unmatched. This CDR3 contains 14 residues. CDR1 is SEHNR, CDR2 FQNEAQ, per germline (reference sequence). CDR3 DNA sequence: TGTGCCAGCAGCGGACTGGGACAGGGCTATGGCTACACCTTC. Its protein is CASSGLGQGYGYTF.